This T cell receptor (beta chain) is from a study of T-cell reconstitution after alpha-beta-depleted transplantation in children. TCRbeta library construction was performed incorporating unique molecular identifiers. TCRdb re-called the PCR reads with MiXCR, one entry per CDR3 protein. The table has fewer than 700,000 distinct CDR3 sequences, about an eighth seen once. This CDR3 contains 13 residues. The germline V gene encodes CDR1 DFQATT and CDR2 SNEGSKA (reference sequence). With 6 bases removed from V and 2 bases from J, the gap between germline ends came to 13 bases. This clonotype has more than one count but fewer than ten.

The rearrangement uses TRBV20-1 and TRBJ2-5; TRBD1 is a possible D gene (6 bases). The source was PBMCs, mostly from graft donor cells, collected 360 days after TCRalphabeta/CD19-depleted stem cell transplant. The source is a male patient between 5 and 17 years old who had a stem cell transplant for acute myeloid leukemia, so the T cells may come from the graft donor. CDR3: CSATITGQETQYF. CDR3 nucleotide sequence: TGCAGTGCAACTATTACAGGGCAAGAGACCCAGTACTTC.